What follows is one T cell receptor (beta chain) and its context. Antigen: not known. This sample is part of a study of OX40 agonist ivuxolimab in advanced cancers. Findings of the study overall: Undetermined was the antigen specificity of the expanded peripheral T cells.

Trimming removed 6 bases from V and 5 bases from J, with 16 bases in between. This CDR3 is 15 amino acids long. Germline loops: CDR1 MGHRA, CDR2 YSYEKL. Some clones are missing from TCRdb's copy, which holds only in-frame ones; the method was immunoSEQ multiplex PCR. The sample consists of 25,000 to 40,000 clones, around 81% of them appearing once. The sequences come from CD4+ or CD8+ T cells sorted from blood, collected in a trial of the OX40 agonist ivuxolimab. This receptor was obtained from an adult with an advanced solid tumor such as melanoma, head and neck, liver or kidney cancer. V usage is TRBV4-1 and J usage is TRBJ1-4, with a possible D match to TRBD1 (6 bases). The CDR3 protein is CASSPADRGNEKLFF. The CDR3, as DNA: TGCGCCAGCAGTCCTGCCGATAGGGGGAATGAAAAACTGTTTTTT.